This T cell receptor beta chain was captured in a study of blood T cell repertoires in COVID-19 (dated by TCRdb to the early 2020s). General notes on the study: Collaborator samples came from the United States, Italy and Spain and covered acute and convalescent phases of COVID-19. The samples were drawn from two sources: the first 160 participants of the ongoing ImmuneRACE study, and about 1,300 subjects contributed by 6 global collaborators. The material from the prospective study consisted of cDNA or gDNA derived from T cells, B-cell-depleted T cells, or PBMCs. Where available, HLA class I and class II types were obtained from metadata supplied by the sample provider rather than from assay-based typing. The repertoires were released in a freely available public database meant as a resource for research on the immune response to SARS-CoV-2. The dataset comprised deeply sampled blood TCRbeta repertoires from subjects exposed to, actively infected with, or recovered from COVID-19. Nearly every sample came with metadata listing a de-identified subject ID, COVID-19 status, age in years and sex. Overall results and qualifications from the work: Clinical and demographic metadata were provided uncurated, with the amount varying by source and participant.

The collaborating institutions used their own protocols to collect whole blood in K2EDTA tubes. For TCRbeta analysis, collaborator samples were shipped as frozen whole blood, as isolated PBMCs, or as DNA extracted from either sample type. Trimming takes 1 base off V and 5 bases off J; junction bases not matched to a gene: 6. The CDR3, cysteine through phenylalanine, is 15 amino acids long. Just CDR3 DNA is preserved here, 45 bases in frame from base 1. Reading the germline V gene gives CDR1 LGHNA and CDR2 YSLEER. The immunoSEQ Assay, a bias-controlled multiplex PCR, was used to amplify TCRbeta CDR3 regions from genomic DNA. As for the original processing: Within the assay, amplification of reference gene primers was used to estimate how many nucleated cells each sample contained. To quantify the absolute abundance of each unique TCRbeta CDR3 rearrangement, sequence reads were collapsed and filtered. For each sample, productive Simpson clonality was calculated as the square root of Simpson's diversity index across productive rearrangements. As stored in TCRdb, this immuneACCESS dataset retains in-frame rearrangements with V and J assigned. A fraction of the clones does not appear; measured against another copy, unresolved V genes explain less than half of the discrepancy, and the remainder lacks a known reason. Clone size and the V and J calls come from that table; the DNA yielded D and trimming. The table for this sample lists some 370,000 clones; 90% of them were counted only once. The top ten clones comprise 5% to 8.5% of the sample.

Note on this clone: Its binding antigen is unknown. There are no base qualities to consult, and no much larger clone falls within one base.

This receptor chain uses TRBV4-3 and TRBJ2-5, with 8 bases aligning to TRBD1. The TCR originated in a man aged 18-30 years with active or convalescent COVID-19. Material: peripheral blood. The CDR3 protein: CASSQASGGRETQYF. The nucleotide sequence is TGCGCCAGCAGCCAAGCTTCAGGGGGCCGGGAGACCCAGTACTTC.